The 10 T cell receptor beta chains below come from one sample, sequenced in a study of cytomegalovirus exposure and HLA in healthy donors. Sequencing used immunoSEQ multiplex PCR; TCRdb keeps in-frame clones, though not all of them. The sample includes about 180,000 clones, 80% to 90% of them seen just once. Source material: PBMCs. The receptors come from a woman between 25 and 40 years old in good health and CMV-seronegative.

This chain links TRBV6-1 with TRBJ1-5; D remains unclear. The CDR3 totals 15 residues. In germline, CDR1 is MNHNS, CDR2 SASEGT. The V and J ends lost 1 base and 3 bases respectively, with 10 bases between them. The DNA of the CDR3 is TGTGCCAGCAGTGAAGTATTTAACATCAATCAGCCCCAGCATTTT. Translating it yields CASSEVFNINQPQHF.

V gene TRBV6-5 combines with J gene TRBJ2-1, with 8 bases identical to TRBD1. The CDR3 consists of 13 residues. Trimming removed 6 bases from V and 6 bases from J; junction bases left unmatched: 4. Germline V gene sequence: CDR1 MNHEY, CDR2 SVGAGI. The CDR3 region has the DNA TGTGCCAGCAGCCAAACAGGGGGCAATGAGCAGTTCTTC. Translating gives CASSQTGGNEQFF.

This clone was seen only a few times. This chain joins TRBV10-3 and TRBJ2-1, with TRBD2 matching 12 bases. There are 16 residues in the CDR3. Germline assignment: CDR1 ENHRY and CDR2 SYGVKD. V was pared by 3 bases and J by 7 bases, with 7 bases of the junction left unmatched. CDR3 sequence reads: CAISDQLLAGGNEQFF. CDR3 nucleotides: TGTGCCATCAGTGACCAACTTCTAGCGGGGGGGAATGAGCAGTTCTTC.

The chain recombines TRBV29-1 with TRBJ1-3; D unclear. The CDR3 spans 11 residues. From germline, CDR1 is SQVTM and CDR2 ANQGSEA. V gave up 3 bases and J gave up 2 bases, with 2 bases separating them. The CDR3 loop reads CSVDAGNTIYF. The CDR3 nucleotides are TGCAGCGTTGACGCTGGAAACACCATATATTTT. Using reference TRBV29-1 and TRBJ1-3 for the parts outside the CDR3, the full variable domain is SAVISQKPSRDICQRGTSLTIQCQVDSQVTMMFWYRQQPGQSLTLIATANQGSEATYESGFVIDKFPISRPNLTFSTLTVSNMSPEDSSIYLCSVDAGNTIYFGEGSWLTVV.

This rearrangement joins TRBV27 to TRBJ2-3; TRBD2 aligns across 15 bases. The CDR3 runs to 18 residues. Germline lookup yields CDR1 MNHEY and CDR2 SMNVEV (reference sequence). The J segment lost 3 bases and the V segment lost 6 bases, leaving 10 bases of the junction unmatched. The CDR3 DNA reads as TGTGCCAGCAGCCCTGGACTAGCGGGGGGGCCCATAACAGATACGCAGTATTTT. It codes for CASSPGLAGGPITDTQYF.

J is TRBJ1-1 and V is TRBV5-1; maybe TRBD1 (5 bases). The CDR3 covers 18 residues. Per germline, CDR1 SGHRS and CDR2 YFSETQ. Deletions cut 4 bases from V and 0 bases from J, with 22 bases between. The CDR3 DNA reads TGCGCCAGCAGCGAAGTCGGTCGGCAGGGCGCCATGAACACTGAAGCTTTCTTT. Its translation is CASSEVGRQGAMNTEAFF.

A note on this clone: A read error may produce the germline difference seen at one junction end. The chain uses TRBV29-1 and TRBJ1-1, with D perhaps TRBD1 (6 bases). The CDR3 has 14 amino acids. The germline V gene has CDR1 SQVTM and CDR2 ANQGSEA. The chain's CDR3 is CSAATLTGNAEAFF. DNA for the CDR3: TGCAGCGCCGCAACCTTAACAGGGAACGCTGAAGCTTTCTTT.

This chain connects TRBV5-1 to TRBJ2-2, with D hard to call. The V gene's germline CDR1 is SGHRS and CDR2 YFSETQ. With 4 bases removed from V and 2 bases from J, the gap between germline ends came to 18 bases. This CDR3 contains 17 residues. The CDR3 sequence: CASSSQARIGNTGELFF. The CDR3 DNA sequence: TGCGCCAGCAGCAGTCAAGCCAGGATAGGAAACACCGGGGAGCTGTTTTTT.

The CDR3 reads CASSSGLAGVRETQYF. DNA of the CDR3: TGTGCCAGCAGCTCTGGGTTAGCGGGGGTGAGGGAGACCCAGTACTTC. This chain connects TRBV7-9 to TRBJ2-5; TRBD2 matches at 9 bases. The CDR3 loop spans 16 amino acids. V dropped 4 bases and J dropped 5; count of bases not matched to a gene: 11. Germline values: CDR1 SEHNR, CDR2 FQNEAQ (reference sequence).

This clone has a single count. The gene calls are TRBV5-6 and TRBJ1-5, with 7 bases identical to TRBD1. In germline, CDR1 is SGHDT, CDR2 YYEEEE. V lost 0 bases to trimming and J lost 5 bases; unmatched junction nucleotides: 11. The CDR3 is 17 residues long. DNA of the CDR3: TGTGCCAGCAGCTTGGGACAGGGCCAGGGTGTATATCAGCCCCAGCATTTT. Protein sequence: CASSLGQGQGVYQPQHF.